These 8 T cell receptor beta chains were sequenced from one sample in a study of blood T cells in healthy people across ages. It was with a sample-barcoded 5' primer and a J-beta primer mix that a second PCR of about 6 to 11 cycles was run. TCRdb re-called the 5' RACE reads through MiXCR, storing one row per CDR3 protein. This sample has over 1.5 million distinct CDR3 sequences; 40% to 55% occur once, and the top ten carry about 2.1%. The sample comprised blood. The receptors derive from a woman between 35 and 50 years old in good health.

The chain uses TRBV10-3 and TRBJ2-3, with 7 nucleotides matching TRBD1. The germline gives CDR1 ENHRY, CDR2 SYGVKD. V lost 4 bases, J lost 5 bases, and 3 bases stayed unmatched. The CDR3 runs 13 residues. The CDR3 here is CAISGTGEDTQYF. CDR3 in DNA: TGTGCCATCAGTGGTACAGGGGAAGATACGCAGTATTTT.

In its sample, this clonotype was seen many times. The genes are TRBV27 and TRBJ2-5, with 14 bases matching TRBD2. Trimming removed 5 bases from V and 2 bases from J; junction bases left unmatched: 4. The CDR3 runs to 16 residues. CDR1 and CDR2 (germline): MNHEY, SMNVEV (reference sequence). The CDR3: CASSPRTSGGQETQYF. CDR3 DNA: TGTGCCAGCAGTCCAAGGACTAGCGGGGGGCAAGAGACCCAGTACTTC.

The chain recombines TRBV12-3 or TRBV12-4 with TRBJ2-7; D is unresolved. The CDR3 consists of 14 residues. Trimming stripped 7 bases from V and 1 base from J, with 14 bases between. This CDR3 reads CASNNRGLSYEQYF. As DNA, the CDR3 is TGTGCCAGCAACAACAGAGGTTTATCCTACGAGCAGTACTTC.

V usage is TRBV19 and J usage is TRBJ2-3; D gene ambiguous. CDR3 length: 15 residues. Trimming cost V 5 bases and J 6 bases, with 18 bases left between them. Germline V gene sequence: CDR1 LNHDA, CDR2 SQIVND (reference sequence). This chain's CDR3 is CASSDPGRFWDTQYF. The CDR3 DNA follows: TGTGCCAGTAGTGATCCGGGTCGATTCTGGGATACGCAGTATTTT.

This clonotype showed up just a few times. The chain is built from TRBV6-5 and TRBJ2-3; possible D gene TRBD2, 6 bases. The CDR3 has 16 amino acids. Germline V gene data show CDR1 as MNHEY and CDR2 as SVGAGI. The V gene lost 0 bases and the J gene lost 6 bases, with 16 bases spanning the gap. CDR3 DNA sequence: TGTGCCAGCAGTTACTCCGCGACTGGAGGGTTGGATACGCAGTATTTT. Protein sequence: CASSYSATGGLDTQYF.

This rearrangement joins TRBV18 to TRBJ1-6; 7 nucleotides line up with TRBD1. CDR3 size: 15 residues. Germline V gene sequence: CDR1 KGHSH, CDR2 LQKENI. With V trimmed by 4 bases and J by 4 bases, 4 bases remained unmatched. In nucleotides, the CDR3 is TGTGCCAGCTCACTGGACAGGTCGTATAATTCACCCCTCCACTTT. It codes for CASSLDRSYNSPLHF.

The CDR3 reads CASRAIGTGTDTQYF. The DNA for the CDR3 is TGTGCCAGCAGGGCCATCGGGACAGGCACAGATACGCAGTATTTT. The chain couples TRBV27 to TRBJ2-3; 7 bases are a match to TRBD1. The trim removed 6 bases at V and 1 base at J, leaving 7 bases unmatched. CDR3 length equals 15 residues. Germline CDR1 is MNHEY and CDR2 is SMNVEV (reference sequence).

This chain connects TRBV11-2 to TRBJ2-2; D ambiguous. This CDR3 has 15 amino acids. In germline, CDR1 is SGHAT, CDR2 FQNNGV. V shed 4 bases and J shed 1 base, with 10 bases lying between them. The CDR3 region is CASSSRLGNTGELFF. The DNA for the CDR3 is TGTGCCAGCAGCTCGAGACTGGGGAACACCGGGGAGCTGTTTTTT.